A single sample gave rise to the 23 T cell receptor beta chains below, sequenced in a study of blood T cells in healthy people across ages. Combining a sample-barcoded 5' primer with a J-beta primer mix, a second PCR ran for roughly 7 to 12 cycles. TCRdb independently ran MiXCR on the 5' RACE reads; one entry per CDR3 protein. The sample shows approximately 800,000 distinct CDR3 sequences, around 36% of them seen only once. Sequenced: blood. These TCRs come from a man between 18 and 29 years old in good health.

The chain combines TRBV4-1 with TRBJ2-7, with TRBD1 matching 8 bases. Germline V lookup: CDR1 MGHRA, CDR2 YSYEKL. This CDR3 spans 15 amino acids. V shed 0 bases and J 3 bases; nucleotides not matched to a gene: 4. The CDR3 region has the DNA TGCGCCAGCAGCCAAGACCGACAGGGGAACTACGAGCAGTACTTC. It is translated as CASSQDRQGNYEQYF.

This chain joins TRBV12-3 or TRBV12-4 and TRBJ2-3; perhaps TRBD2 as D (6 bases). The CDR3 totals 15 residues. Trimming left V 5 bases short and J 6 bases short, with 18 bases between. The CDR3 is CASSIQAGNVDTQYF. The DNA for the CDR3 is TGTGCCAGCAGTATACAGGCGGGGAATGTGGATACGCAGTATTTT.

CDR3 amino acids: CASRRTGDAGNTIYF. The DNA for the CDR3 is TGTGCCAGCAGACGGACAGGAGACGCCGGAAACACCATATATTTT. The gene calls are TRBV6-5 and TRBJ1-3; 7 nucleotides align to TRBD1. The germline CDR1 and CDR2 sequences are MNHEY and SVGAGI. The junction had 9 bases not matched to a gene; V was cut back by 6 bases and J by 4 bases. The CDR3 consists of 15 residues.

This clonotype was seen more than once but under ten times. The V call is TRBV20-1, the J call TRBJ1-4; D remains unclear. Germline V gives CDR1 DFQATT, CDR2 SNEGSKA (reference sequence). The length of the CDR3 is 13 residues. Trimming pared 1 base from V and 4 bases from J, leaving 7 bases between. The CDR3, as DNA: TGCAGTGCTAGAGCGGTGAATAATGAAAAACTGTTTTTT. This translates into CSARAVNNEKLFF.

In its sample, this clonotype was seen a few times. The V and J genes are TRBV7-2 and TRBJ2-1, with 9 bases that match TRBD2. V lost 0 bases, J lost 4 bases, and 10 bases stayed unmatched. CDR1 and CDR2 (germline): SGHTA, FQGNSA. CDR3 length: 18 residues. The CDR3 bases are TGTGCCAGCAGCTTAGCGTCTCCTAGCGGGGCCGTATACAATGAGCAGTTCTTC. This translates into CASSLASPSGAVYNEQFF.

This clonotype was detected many times. This chain connects TRBV15 to TRBJ2-4; D is uncertain. Per the germline V gene, CDR1 is LNHNV and CDR2 is YYDKDF (reference sequence). The CDR3 is made up of 15 amino acids. V was cut by 5 bases and J by 0 bases, with 11 bases left in between. CDR3 in DNA: TGTGCCACCAGCGTCGAACTTATAGCCAAAAACATTCAGTACTTC. Its translation is CATSVELIAKNIQYF.

This clonotype was seen repeatedly, ten times or more. CDR3 nucleotides: TGTGCCAGCAGCCCCCGTTTTTTCTACAATGAGCAGTTCTTC. It codes for CASSPRFFYNEQFF. The chain combines TRBV9 with TRBJ2-1; D uncertain. V lost 4 bases and J lost 3, with 11 bases in between. Germline V gives CDR1 SGDLS, CDR2 YYNGEE. The CDR3 totals 14 residues.

This chain links TRBV20-1 with TRBJ1-6; TRBD1 matches at 7 bases. The J segment lost 13 bases and the V segment lost 6 bases, leaving 9 bases of the junction unmatched. CDR1 DFQATT and CDR2 SNEGSKA come from the germline V gene (reference sequence). The CDR3 runs to 12 residues. DNA for the CDR3: TGCAGTGCCCAACAGGGGCGCAGGCCCCTCCACTTT. The encoded protein is CSAQQGRRPLHF.

This clonotype was observed many times. The chain uses TRBV7-3 and TRBJ2-5; unclear D gene. V lost 4 bases and J 2 bases, leaving 8 bases between the germline ends. The CDR3 contains 13 residues. Germline assignment: CDR1 SGHTA and CDR2 FQGTGA. CDR3 nucleotide sequence: TGTGCCAGCAGCTCTACACCACAAGAGACCCAGTACTTC. Encoded protein: CASSSTPQETQYF.

The chain is built from TRBV10-3 and TRBJ2-5, with 10 bases matching TRBD1. The CDR3 runs to 12 residues. Germline V lookup: CDR1 ENHRY, CDR2 SYGVKD. V lost 4 bases, J lost 12 bases, and 5 bases stayed unmatched. The CDR3 coding sequence is TGTGCCATCAGTGTGGACAGGGGGTGGAAGTACTTC. Its translation is CAISVDRGWKYF.

This clonotype has a handful of counts. The J gene is TRBJ1-5, the V gene TRBV12-3 or TRBV12-4; TRBD1 matches 7 bases. The CDR3 has 14 residues. V was clipped by 5 bases and J by 5 bases; unmatched bases: 6. The CDR3 here is CASSPGGLDQPQHF. CDR3 coding DNA: TGTGCCAGCAGTCCAGGGGGATTAGATCAGCCCCAGCATTTT.

This clonotype was counted at least ten times. The chain uses TRBV7-6 and TRBJ2-7, with D hard to call. V was shortened by 1 base and J by 2 bases, with 6 bases between the two germline ends. CDR1 and CDR2 from the germline V gene are SGHVS and FNYEAQ. The CDR3 is 13 residues long. The CDR3 bases are TGTGCCAGCAGCTTAGGAGTACCCTACGAGCAGTACTTC. Residues: CASSLGVPYEQYF.

V is TRBV10-3 and J is TRBJ1-6, with TRBD1 matching over 7 bases. This CDR3 is 15 amino acids long. Trimming at V came to 3 bases and at J to 6 bases, leaving 5 bases not matched to a gene. Per germline, CDR1 ENHRY and CDR2 SYGVKD. The CDR3 here is CAISEGGLGNSPLHF. CDR3 coding DNA: TGTGCCATCAGTGAAGGGGGCTTGGGTAATTCACCCCTCCACTTT.

J is TRBJ2-1 and V is TRBV6-1; no firm D call. CDR3 length: 14 residues. Germline values: CDR1 MNHNS, CDR2 SASEGT. V was shortened by 1 base and J by 6 bases, with 10 bases between the two germline ends. CDR3 in DNA: TGTGCCAGCAGTGAAGGCAGTAAGTTCAATGAGCAGTTCTTC. This codes for CASSEGSKFNEQFF.

The V and J genes are TRBV14 and TRBJ2-7; 8 nucleotides match TRBD1. CDR3 length: 17 amino acids. The germline gives CDR1 SGHDN, CDR2 FVKESK. V trimming: 3 bases; J trimming: 1 base; junction bases outside the gene matches: 11. The CDR3 nucleotides read TGTGCCAGCAGCCACTCCGGGACAGGACTAATTTCCTACGAGCAGTACTTC. Residues: CASSHSGTGLISYEQYF. Full variable domain (rest looked up from reference TRBV14 and TRBJ2-7): EAGVTQFPSHSVIEKGQTVTLRCDPISGHDNLYWYRRVMGKEIKFLLHFVKESKQDESGMPNNRFLAERTGGTYSTLKVQPAELEDSGVYFCASSHSGTGLISYEQYFGPGTRLTVT.

The table lists this clonotype with many counts. The CDR3 loop reads CASSLFGTNEQFF. CDR3 sequence (DNA): TGCGCCAGCAGCTTGTTCGGGACCAATGAGCAGTTCTTC. The chain carries TRBV5-1 and TRBJ2-1; D might be TRBD1 or TRBD2, each matching 5 bases. The ends were cut back, 1 base at V and 6 bases at J, with 8 bases in the middle. CDR1 is SGHRS and CDR2 is YFSETQ in the germline V gene. The CDR3 runs to 13 residues.

CDR3 DNA sequence: TGTGCCAGCAGCACCTCCGGGGCAAACTCTCTTTATGGCTACACCTTC. Translation: CASSTSGANSLYGYTF. V is TRBV7-2 and J is TRBJ1-2, with D possibly TRBD1 on 5 matching bases. The germline CDR1 and CDR2 sequences are SGHTA and FQGNSA. The CDR3 is 16 amino acids. V lost 5 bases, J lost 5 bases, and 21 bases lay in between.

This clonotype was picked up a small number of times. The CDR3: CASSPQGDYNEQFF. CDR3 DNA: TGTGCCAGCAGTCCTCAGGGAGACTACAATGAGCAGTTCTTC. The rearrangement joins TRBV6-2 or TRBV6-3 to TRBJ2-1; the D call may be TRBD1 or TRBD2 (5 bases each). Per germline, CDR1 MNHEY and CDR2 SVGEGT. Trimming removed 5 bases at V and 3 bases at J, with 11 bases between. CDR3 length equals 14 residues.

A note on this clonotype: Being one base from a much bigger clone, this may be a read error. The rearrangement links TRBV7-9 to TRBJ2-1; no reliable D call. The CDR3 totals 14 residues. Germline values: CDR1 SEHNR, CDR2 FQNEAQ (reference sequence). Trimming stripped 5 bases from V and 13 bases from J, with 21 bases between. Here the CDR3 reads CASSPRSKQETQFF. CDR3 sequence (DNA): TGTGCCAGCAGCCCCAGGAGCAAACAAGAGACCCAGTTCTTC.

The rearrangement uses TRBV5-1 and TRBJ2-3; D may be TRBD1 (5 bases). The CDR3 covers 14 residues. Between the trimmed V and J ends, which lost 6 bases and 0 bases, there was a span of 11 bases. Germline assignment: CDR1 SGHRS and CDR2 YFSETQ. Here the CDR3 reads CASTSRVSTDTQYF. CDR3 sequence (DNA): TGCGCCAGCACCTCCAGGGTTAGCACAGATACGCAGTATTTT.

The genes are TRBV6-5 and TRBJ2-1; 10 bases agree with TRBD1. Germline V gives CDR1 MNHEY, CDR2 SVGAGI. This CDR3 has 14 residues. The J segment lost 2 bases and the V segment lost 6 bases, leaving 1 base of the junction unmatched. CDR3 loop: CASRGQGAYNEQFF. Written as DNA, the CDR3 is TGTGCCAGCAGAGGACAGGGGGCCTACAATGAGCAGTTCTTC.

This clonotype has ten or more counts. The chain is built from TRBV12-3 or TRBV12-4 and TRBJ2-1; D is possibly TRBD1 or TRBD2 (6 bases each). The CDR3 has 14 amino acids. V was trimmed by 7 bases and J by 7 bases, leaving 17 bases between them. Here the CDR3 reads CASTLLARGNEQFF. DNA for the CDR3: TGTGCCAGCACGTTACTAGCAAGGGGGAATGAGCAGTTCTTC.

The chain recombines TRBV3-1 with TRBJ2-3; either TRBD1 or TRBD2 may fit D (5 bases each). V was clipped by 1 base and J by 6 bases, with 17 bases between them. The germline CDR1 and CDR2 sequences are LGHDT and YNNKEL (reference sequence). This CDR3 has 16 amino acids. The CDR3 region is CASSQGGLGGTDTQYF. The CDR3 bases are TGTGCCAGCAGCCAAGGAGGGCTTGGGGGTACCGATACGCAGTATTTT.